This TCR beta chain came from a study of cytomegalovirus exposure and HLA in healthy donors. Study-wide context: When just under 400 donors were genotyped, more than 70% of them were found to fall in the Caucasian-associated ancestry cluster.

On this clone itself: Its specificity is not known.

The length of the CDR3 is 16 residues. Per the germline V gene, CDR1 is KGHSH and CDR2 is LQKENI. V lost 3 bases and J lost 0, with 15 bases in between. The primer mix had 60 Vbeta and 13 Jbeta primers. Sequencing was performed with immunoSEQ multiplex PCR; in TCRdb, only in-frame clones are kept and a portion is missing. This table has 130,000 to 150,000 clones, around three quarters appearing once. Study-wide points: Immune exposure data for these donors was limited to CMV serostatus. HLA allele associations emerged for 15,000 to 20,000 TCR beta sequences in a later analysis, at 0.05 false discovery rate.

This chain connects TRBV18 to TRBJ2-7, with D maybe TRBD2 (5 bases). The source is a man aged 35 to 55 in good health and CMV-seropositive. The sequencing input was PBMCs. The CDR3 region has the DNA TGTGCCAGCTCACCTCTAGAAAGCGGTAGCTCCTACGAGCAGTACTTC. Translated, it gives CASSPLESGSSYEQYF.